Listed here are 23 T cell receptor beta chains from one sample, sequenced in a study of T cell repertoires in cytomegalovirus infection (dated 2019 in TCRdb). The antigens of these receptors remain unknown. These reads were obtained on an Illumina HiSeq 1500. TCRdb passed the public sequencing reads through fastp at Q25 and MiXCR, retaining productive beta sequences. CDR3 protein sequences are deduplicated, and each keeps its most common genes and DNA. The sample records roughly 200,000 distinct CDR3 sequences, around 40% of which are singletons. Of the sample, 55% to 60% is held by the ten largest clones. According to the study, the label for this sample's treatment or condition signals: in vitro stimulation with specific CMV peptide epitopes to enrich CMV-specific T cells. This sample comprised CD8+ T cells from cultured PBMCs, obtained from culture after CMV antigen stimulation. All receptors come from a human donor in good health (CMV status not recorded). Some clones in this sample may be carry-over from other donors' samples.

CDR3 protein: CASSVASSDEQFF. The CDR3 DNA reads TGTGCCAGCAGCGTAGCAAGTTCCGATGAGCAGTTCTTC. This rearrangement joins TRBV9 to TRBJ2-1; D remains unclear. V was cut by 0 bases and J by 8 bases, with 9 bases left in between. The CDR3 is made up of 13 amino acids. Germline assignment: CDR1 SGDLS and CDR2 YYNGEE. The full variable domain, with the rest looked up from reference TRBV9 and TRBJ2-1, is DSGVTQTPKHLITATGQRVTLRCSPRSGDLSVYWYQQSLDQGLQFLIQYYNGEERAKGNILERFSAQQFPDLHSELNLSSLELGDSALYFCASSVASSDEQFFGPGTRLTVL.

This clonotype was counted a few times. The chain combines TRBV12-3 or TRBV12-4 with TRBJ2-7; a weak D match, TRBD1 (6 bases). The CDR3 runs to 14 residues. Trimming cost V 6 bases and J 0 bases, with 12 bases left between them. The CDR3 DNA is TGTGCCAGCAGCCCTACAGGGAACTCCTACGAGCAGTACTTC. Its translation: CASSPTGNSYEQYF.

The chain uses TRBV6-5 and TRBJ2-7, with 9 positions matching TRBD2. Trimming cost V 4 bases and J 1 base; bases outside gene matches: 8. This CDR3 is built from 16 residues. Germline values: CDR1 MNHEY, CDR2 SVGAGI. CDR3 bases: TGTGCCAGCAGTTTCATAGCTAGCGGGGTGTCCTACGAGCAGTACTTC. It encodes CASSFIASGVSYEQYF.

Only a few counts were recorded for this clonotype. The chain has TRBV7-9 and TRBJ2-3, with D perhaps TRBD1 (6 bases). The CDR3 covers 14 residues. Germline V gene data show CDR1 as SEHNR and CDR2 as FQNEAQ (reference sequence). V gave up 7 bases and J gave up 0 bases, with 11 bases separating them. The CDR3 is CASKGGSSTDTQYF. The CDR3 DNA sequence: TGTGCCAGCAAAGGGGGAAGTAGCACAGATACGCAGTATTTT.

The genes are TRBV11-2 and TRBJ1-1; D call uncertain. V gave up 4 bases and J gave up 0 bases, with 12 bases separating them. The germline CDR1 and CDR2 sequences are SGHAT and FQNNGV. The CDR3 runs to 15 residues. The CDR3 protein is CASSSPLGLNTEAFF. In DNA form, the CDR3 reads TGTGCCAGCAGCTCCCCCCTGGGCCTGAACACTGAAGCTTTCTTT.

This clonotype was picked up a small number of times. This chain links TRBV12-3 or TRBV12-4 with TRBJ2-7; the D gene could be TRBD1 or TRBD2 (6 bases each). This CDR3 has 13 residues. V gave up 6 bases and J gave up 3 bases, with 12 bases separating them. The CDR3 nucleotides are TGTGCCAGCAGCGTCGGGGGCCGCTACGAGCAGTACTTC. This translates into CASSVGGRYEQYF.

V is TRBV7-9 and J is TRBJ1-2, with D maybe TRBD1 (5 bases). The CDR3 is made up of 15 amino acids. Germline CDR1 SEHNR, CDR2 FQNEAQ (reference sequence). With 2 bases removed from V and 4 bases from J, the gap between germline ends came to 14 bases. Here the CDR3 reads CASSLNPGHLYGYTF. The CDR3 coding sequence is TGTGCCAGCAGCTTAAATCCCGGACACCTCTATGGCTACACCTTC.

J is TRBJ2-7 and V is TRBV12-3 or TRBV12-4; D not certain. The CDR3 extends over 14 amino acids. Deletions cut 6 bases from V and 7 bases from J, with 19 bases between. The CDR3 loop is CASRQRRASGEQYF. CDR3 nucleotides: TGTGCCAGCAGGCAACGCCGGGCCTCCGGGGAGCAGTACTTC.

This clonotype has more than one count but fewer than ten. The genes are TRBV11-2 and TRBJ2-3, with 7 bases lining up with TRBD2. Germline V gene lookup returns CDR1 SGHAT and CDR2 FQNNGV. With V trimmed by 6 bases and J by 5 bases, 8 bases remained unmatched. This CDR3 is 14 amino acids long. As DNA, the CDR3 is TGTGCCAGCAGGCCCCGGGGGGTGGAAGATACGCAGTATTTT. Translation gives CASRPRGVEDTQYF.

The chain recombines TRBV7-8 with TRBJ2-7, with D hard to call. Trimming cost V 1 base and J 0 bases, with 10 bases left between them. The CDR3 covers 15 residues. Germline CDR1 SGHVS, CDR2 FQNEAQ. The CDR3 is CASSLEGTTSYEQYF. The CDR3 DNA is TGTGCCAGCAGCTTAGAGGGCACGACCTCCTACGAGCAGTACTTC.

The rearrangement joins TRBV19 to TRBJ1-5; unclear D gene. The V end was cut by 10 bases, the J end by 4 bases, with 14 bases between. CDR1 is LNHDA and CDR2 is SQIVND in the germline V gene (reference sequence). This CDR3 is built from 13 residues. DNA of the CDR3: TGTGCCACCGGACCCCTTCTTAATCAGCCCCAGCATTTT. The encoded protein is CATGPLLNQPQHF.

At least ten counts were recorded for this clonotype. The CDR3 loop is CASSPEGHLGTYEQYF. In DNA form, the CDR3 reads TGTGCCAGCAGTCCAGAAGGACACTTAGGGACCTACGAGCAGTACTTC. The V gene is TRBV12-3 or TRBV12-4, the J gene TRBJ2-7, with a tentative D call TRBD1 (5 bases). The V end lost 5 bases, the J end lost 2 bases, and 19 bases lay between the germline ends. This CDR3 contains 16 residues.

This clonotype was observed a few times. J is TRBJ1-1 and V is TRBV20-1, with TRBD1 as a possible D gene (6 bases). With 3 bases removed from V and 8 bases from J, the gap between germline ends came to 10 bases. The CDR3 runs 11 residues. Germline CDR1 is DFQATT and CDR2 is SNEGSKA (reference sequence). The CDR3 is CSARTGTEAFF. CDR3 nucleotide sequence: TGCAGTGCTAGGACCGGGACAGAAGCTTTCTTT.

This clonotype was seen a few times. This chain links TRBV6-2 or TRBV6-3 with TRBJ2-7; 9 positions agree with TRBD2. In germline, CDR1 is MNHEY, CDR2 SVGEGT. The CDR3 runs to 15 residues. V dropped 5 bases and J dropped 6; count of bases not matched to a gene: 11. CDR3: CASSQSGRSSGEQYF. CDR3 sequence (DNA): TGTGCCAGCAGTCAAAGCGGGAGGAGCTCCGGCGAGCAGTACTTC.

This clonotype came up a few times. The rearrangement joins TRBV6-5 to TRBJ2-1; weak D call: TRBD2 (6 bases). Per germline, CDR1 MNHEY and CDR2 SVGAGI. Trimming took 3 bases from V and 4 from J, leaving 13 bases between them. The CDR3 extends over 15 amino acids. This chain's CDR3 is CASSYYGGWYNEQFF. The CDR3 DNA follows: TGTGCCAGCAGTTATTACGGAGGGTGGTACAATGAGCAGTTCTTC.

The chain couples TRBV12-5 to TRBJ1-5; weak D call: TRBD1 (6 bases). The CDR3 has 18 residues. Germline V CDR1 and CDR2: LGHNT, FRNRAP. Trimming took 0 bases from V and 4 from J, leaving 19 bases between them. The DNA of the CDR3 is TGTGCTAGTGGTTTGGTTAAGATTCCGGACAGAATTAATCAGCCCCAGCATTTT. Its translation: CASGLVKIPDRINQPQHF.

This sequence joins TRBV6-2 or TRBV6-3 and TRBJ2-1, with 8 nucleotides matching TRBD2. CDR1 MNHEY and CDR2 SVGEGT come from the germline V gene. V lost 5 bases and J lost 4; bases outside the gene matches: 7. This CDR3 comprises 15 residues. The CDR3 loop reads CASSLPGLGYNEQFF. CDR3 nucleotide sequence: TGTGCCAGCAGTCTCCCGGGACTAGGATACAATGAGCAGTTCTTC.

The rearrangement links TRBV7-4 to TRBJ1-2; 8 nucleotides line up with TRBD1. This CDR3 has 15 amino acids. Looked up from germline, CDR1 is SGHVT and CDR2 is SQSDAQ. The J segment lost 4 bases and the V segment lost 5 bases, leaving 9 bases of the junction unmatched. The CDR3 DNA reads TGTGCCAGCAGCCCACGACAGGGGCAAACCTATGGCTACACCTTC. Translation gives CASSPRQGQTYGYTF.

The chain joins TRBV20-1 to TRBJ2-7; no clear D. The CDR3 length is 14 residues. Between the trimmed V and J ends, which lost 5 bases and 0 bases, there was a span of 14 bases. Looked up from germline, CDR1 is DFQATT and CDR2 is SNEGSKA (reference sequence). The CDR3 spells CSAARLPSSYEQYF. For the CDR3, the DNA is TGCAGTGCTGCGAGACTTCCAAGCTCCTACGAGCAGTACTTC.

Comment on this clonotype: The CDR3 carries no conserved terminal phenylalanine or tryptophan, so it likely arises from a read error. The chain has TRBV29-1 and TRBJ2-7; TRBD1 matches 8 bases. The CDR3 contains 13 residues. Germline CDR1 is SQVTM and CDR2 is ANQGSEA. V shed 6 bases, J shed 2 bases, and the junction held 6 bases outside the gene matches. DNA for the CDR3: TGCAGCGTCCGGGACAGGAGTACCTACGAGCAGTACCTC. It translates to CSVRDRSTYEQYL.

V and J are TRBV2 and TRBJ2-7; D gene uncertain. The germline gives CDR1 SNHLY, CDR2 FYNNEI. V shed 3 bases and J shed 6 bases, with 6 bases lying between them. This CDR3 contains 11 residues. CDR3 amino acids: CASSENPEQYF. The CDR3 DNA sequence: TGTGCCAGCAGTGAGAATCCCGAGCAGTACTTC. Based on the CDR3 plus reference TRBV2 and TRBJ2-7, the full variable domain is EPEVTQTPSHQVTQMGQEVILRCVPISNHLYFYWYRQILGQKVEFLVSFYNNEISEKSEIFDDQFSVERPDGSNFTLKIRSTKLEDSAMYFCASSENPEQYFGPGTRLTVT.

This clonotype was counted a few times. The chain couples TRBV27 to TRBJ2-1; 12 bases are shared with TRBD1. The CDR3 sequence is 18 residues long. CDR1 is MNHEY, CDR2 SMNVEV, per germline (reference sequence). V was clipped by 3 bases and J by 7 bases; unmatched bases: 13. Written as DNA, the CDR3 is TGTGCCAGCAGTTTGAGGGGTTTGGGACAGGGGGCATGGAATGAGCAGTTCTTC. Protein product: CASSLRGLGQGAWNEQFF.

This clonotype has just a few counts. The chain is built from TRBV28 and TRBJ2-1; D remains unclear. Germline V lookup: CDR1 MDHEN, CDR2 SYDVKM. The CDR3 loop spans 15 amino acids. V shed 4 bases and J shed 0 bases, with 10 bases lying between them. CDR3 amino acids: CASSSDSSSYNEQFF. The CDR3 DNA follows: TGTGCCAGCAGTTCAGACTCGAGCTCCTACAATGAGCAGTTCTTC. The full variable domain, in which reference TRBV28 and TRBJ2-1 provide the parts outside the CDR3, is DVKVTQSSRYLVKRTGEKVFLECVQDMDHENMFWYRQDPGLGLRLIYFSYDVKMKEKGDIPEGYSVSREKKERFSLILESASTNQTSMYLCASSSDSSSYNEQFFGPGTRLTVL.